This T cell receptor beta chain was captured in a study of spatial heterogeneity in lung cancer. This clonotype was seen a few times. Sample time point: sample taken at primary tumor resection. Whole RNA was taken from tumor, nontumor lung or frozen PBMC; it was then sequenced unsorted. Untreated early-stage non-small cell lung cancer patients, about 70 in total, were the donors. TCRdb reprocessed the 5' RACE reads via MiXCR and lists one record per CDR3 protein. The table lists more than 35,000 distinct CDR3 sequences, roughly 5.5% of them singletons, with less than 35% in the top ten. This CDR3 spans 18 amino acids. The V and J ends lost 1 base and 5 bases, in that order; junction bases with no gene match: 9. Germline-derived CDR1 and CDR2 are LGHDT and YNNKEL (reference sequence).

The TCR was taken from a female donor with early-stage non-small cell lung cancer. The chain carries TRBV3-1 and TRBJ2-1, with 12 bases matching TRBD2. The sample in question was PBMCs, obtained at surgery. CDR3 sequence (DNA): TGTGCCAGCAGCCAAGGAGGTTGGACTAGCGGGGTGAACAATGAGCAGTTCTTC. This sequence encodes CASSQGGWTSGVNNEQFF.